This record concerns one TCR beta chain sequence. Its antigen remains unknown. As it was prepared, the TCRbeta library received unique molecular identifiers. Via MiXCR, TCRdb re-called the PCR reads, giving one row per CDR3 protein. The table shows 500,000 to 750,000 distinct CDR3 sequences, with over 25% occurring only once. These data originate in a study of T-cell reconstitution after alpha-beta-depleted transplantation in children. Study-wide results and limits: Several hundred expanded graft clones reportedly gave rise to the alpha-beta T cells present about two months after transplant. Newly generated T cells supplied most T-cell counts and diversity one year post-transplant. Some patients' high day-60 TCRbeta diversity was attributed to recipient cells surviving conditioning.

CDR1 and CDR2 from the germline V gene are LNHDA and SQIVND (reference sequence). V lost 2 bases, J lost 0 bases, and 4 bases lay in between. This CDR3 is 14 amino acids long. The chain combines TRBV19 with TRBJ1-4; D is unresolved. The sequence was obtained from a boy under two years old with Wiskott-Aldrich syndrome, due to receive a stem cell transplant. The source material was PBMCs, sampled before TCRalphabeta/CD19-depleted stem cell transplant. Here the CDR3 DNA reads TGTGCCAGTAGTATAACAGCAACTAATGAAAAACTGTTTTTT. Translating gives CASSITATNEKLFF.